These T cell receptor beta chains were read from a single sample in a study of shared clonotypes between healthy human individuals. Libraries were prepared by immunoSEQ multiplex PCR; TCRdb keeps only in-frame clonotypes and omits some of them. The sample includes about 1 million clones, 70% to 80% of them seen just once. The sequencing sample was made of memory CD4+ T cells sorted from blood. Receptors originate from a man aged 18 to 30 in good health. The CDR3 runs from the conserved cysteine through the conserved F or W. A D gene is named only where the DNA matches it firmly. Size is stated for part of the rows, as once, few or many counts, or as a class when the clone is expanded.

v_gene	abundance	d_gene	j_gene	CDR3nt	CDR3aa
TRBV13	few	-	TRBJ2-7	TGTGCCAGCAGCCTGAGAGGGACGGGGGCCTACGAGCAGTACTTC	CASSLRGTGAYEQYF
TRBV2	few	-	TRBJ1-5	TGTGCCAGCAAGGGACCCAACGCCGGACAGCCCCAGCATTTT	CASKGPNAGQPQHF
TRBV14	-	-	TRBJ1-2	TGTGCCAGCAGCCAAGGGCCAGGTCCTTTCCGTAGGACAGACCTCACCTTC	CASSQGPGPFRRTDLTF
TRBV18	-	-	TRBJ2-5	TGTGCCAGCTCAATTAACTCCCAAGAGACCCAGTACTTC	CASSINSQETQYF
TRBV7-8	few	TRBD1	TRBJ2-5	TGTGCCAGCAGCTCACAGGGGCGGTACTTCGGGGAGACCCAGTACTTC	CASSSQGRYFGETQYF
TRBV12-5	-	TRBD2	TRBJ2-5	TGTGCTAGTGGCCCCCGTCCGGGACTAGCGGGCCAAGAGACCCAGTACTTC	CASGPRPGLAGQETQYF
TRBV5-1	-	-	TRBJ2-3	TGCGCCAGCTGCAGTGCAGGGTATGGGACAGATACGCAGTATTTT	CASCSAGYGTDTQYF
TRBV19	-	-	TRBJ1-2	TGTGCCAGTAGCCCGAACCGGGACGGACAAATTACTAACTATGGCTACACCTTC	CASSPNRDGQITNYGYTF
TRBV4-1	-	-	TRBJ1-2	TGCGCCAGCAGCCAAGATCCAGTTGGCGGCTACACCTTC	CASSQDPVGGYTF
TRBV4-3	many	TRBD2	TRBJ2-2	TGCGCCAGCGGGCGGACTAGCGGGAGCGCCGGGGAGCTGTTTTTT	CASGRTSGSAGELFF
TRBV6-5	few	-	TRBJ2-7	TGTGCCAGCAGTCGCGAACAGGGCTACGAGCAGTACTTC	CASSREQGYEQYF
TRBV19	-	-	TRBJ1-2	TGTGCCAGTAGTACCGTGATCTATGGCTACACCTTC	CASSTVIYGYTF
TRBV9	-	-	TRBJ1-2	TGTGCCAGCAGCGTAGGGGGCGGTGGCTACACCTTC	CASSVGGGGYTF
TRBV19	-	-	TRBJ1-4	TGTGCCAGTAATGAGGGAGGGTCTTCCTCGATGTTTTTT	CASNEGGSSSMFF
TRBV7-9	-	TRBD1	TRBJ2-7	TGTGCCAGCAGCCCGGGGACAGGGGCCTACGAGCAGTACTTC	CASSPGTGAYEQYF
TRBV5-6	-	-	TRBJ2-7	TGTGCCAGCAGCTTAAGCTCCTACGAGCAGTACTTC	CASSLSSYEQYF
TRBV5-8	few	-	TRBJ2-7	TGTGCCAGCAGCTTGGGGGCGGGGCAGCGGTCCTACGAGCAGTACTTC	CASSLGAGQRSYEQYF
TRBV5-1	-	-	TRBJ1-4	TGCGCCAGCAGCTTGGACAGTGATAATGAAAAACTGTTTTTT	CASSLDSDNEKLFF
TRBV5-1	-	TRBD2	TRBJ2-3	TGCGCCAGCAGCGCAGGTCGCGGGAGCGCAGATACGCAGTATTTT	CASSAGRGSADTQYF
TRBV2	-	TRBD2	TRBJ2-3	TGTGCCAGCAGTGAAAGGAGCGGGAGGATCACAGATACGCAGTATTTT	CASSERSGRITDTQYF
TRBV5-1	-	-	TRBJ2-1	TGCGCCAGCAGCTTCAGGGGAGACTACGGTGAGCAGTTCTTC	CASSFRGDYGEQFF
TRBV6-1	-	TRBD1	TRBJ1-5	TGTGCCAGCAGAGGAGGGACAGCGGGGGATCAGCCCCAGCATTTT	CASRGGTAGDQPQHF
TRBV19	-	-	TRBJ1-5	TGTGCCAGTAGTATAGCGGCAGCAAATCAGCCCCAGCATTTT	CASSIAAANQPQHF
TRBV19	-	-	TRBJ1-4	TGTGCCAGTAGTATAGCCGGGGAAAAACTGTTTTTT	CASSIAGEKLFF
TRBV29-1	-	-	TRBJ2-1	TGCAGCGTCTTCCTGGGGACACCCTATCGGTTCTTC	CSVFLGTPYRFF